This TCR beta chain originates from a study of cytomegalovirus exposure and HLA in healthy donors. The germline V gene encodes CDR1 SGHRS and CDR2 YFSETQ. The J segment lost 6 bases and the V segment lost 3 bases, leaving 9 bases of the junction unmatched. The length of the CDR3 is 16 residues. The PCR employed 60 Vbeta primers together with 13 Jbeta primers. TCRdb keeps only in-frame clones here, not all; method: immunoSEQ multiplex PCR. The sample holds roughly 180,000 clones, 70% to 90% seen once. As concerns this clone: Its antigen is still unknown.

Whole-study results and caveats: It was only CMV serostatus that was available as immune exposure information.

The source is a woman under 30 in good health and CMV-seronegative. The specimen sequenced was PBMCs. This rearrangement joins TRBV5-1 to TRBJ2-1; 10 bases map to TRBD2. The CDR3 here is CASSYDPSGSTNEQFF. The CDR3 DNA follows: TGCGCCAGCAGCTATGACCCTAGCGGGAGTACCAATGAGCAGTTCTTC.